Below are 9 T cell receptor beta chains sequenced from a single sample in a study of blood T cell repertoires in COVID-19. The protocol was immunoSEQ multiplex PCR, while the TCRdb copy is restricted to in-frame clones and leaves out a portion. Seen here are about 130,000 clones, roughly 89% observed once, and the top ten hold about 4.4%. The sample taken for sequencing was PBMCs or T cells enriched from blood (not recorded which). These receptors all stem from a man aged 45-65 years who had recovered from COVID-19.

The rearrangement joins TRBV5-1 to TRBJ1-2, with TRBD1 matching 7 bases. The germline CDR1 and CDR2 sequences are SGHRS and YFSETQ. The CDR3 length is 15 residues. The V gene end was trimmed by 1 base and the J gene end by 9 bases; junction bases not matched to a gene: 12. CDR3 DNA: TGCGCCAGCAGCTTGACCCCGGACAGGAGAAGCAGCTACACCTTC. It encodes CASSLTPDRRSSYTF.

CDR3 region: CASSSAGGPNEQYF. The CDR3, as DNA: TGTGCCAGCAGTTCAGCGGGAGGGCCAAACGAGCAGTACTTC. The chain combines TRBV27 with TRBJ2-7; 10 bases are a match to TRBD2. V lost 4 bases, J lost 5 bases, and 5 bases stayed unmatched. CDR1 and CDR2 from the germline V gene are MNHEY and SMNVEV (reference sequence). There are 14 residues in the CDR3.

The chain links TRBV11-2 to TRBJ2-3, with unresolved D. CDR3 length equals 15 residues. In germline, CDR1 is SGHAT, CDR2 FQNNGV. V lost 0 bases to trimming and J lost 2 bases, with 9 bases between them. The CDR3 DNA is TGTGCCAGCAGCTTAGATCCCCACAACACAGATACGCAGTATTTT. Translating gives CASSLDPHNTDTQYF.

A few counts support this clone. The gene calls are TRBV19 and TRBJ1-5; unclear D gene. The V end lost 1 base, the J end lost 3 bases, and 7 bases lay between the germline ends. The CDR3 spans 14 residues. Germline-derived CDR1 and CDR2 are LNHDA and SQIVND (reference sequence). In DNA form, the CDR3 reads TGTGCCAGTAGTATAGTGTCAGTCAATCAGCCCCAGCATTTT. Residues: CASSIVSVNQPQHF.

J is TRBJ2-4 and V is TRBV7-2; the D is unclear. The CDR3 totals 13 residues. Trimming left V 2 bases short and J 8 bases short, with 10 bases between. Per germline, CDR1 SGHTA and CDR2 FQGNSA. CDR3 protein: CASSLRQVDIQYF. The CDR3 DNA sequence: TGTGCCAGCAGCTTACGGCAGGTAGACATTCAGTACTTC.

V is TRBV6-5 and J is TRBJ2-3; D not resolved. The CDR3 has 14 residues. The germline V gene encodes CDR1 MNHEY and CDR2 SVGAGI. V was trimmed by 0 bases and J by 9 bases, leaving 13 bases between them. The CDR3 DNA reads TGTGCCAGCAGTTACTCGTACAGTATAGAGACGCAGTATTTT. Translation gives CASSYSYSIETQYF.

This rearrangement joins TRBV7-2 to TRBJ2-3; no firm D call. This CDR3 spans 14 amino acids. The germline gives CDR1 SGHTA, CDR2 FQGNSA. Between the trimmed V and J ends, which lost 1 base and 6 bases, there was a span of 11 bases. The CDR3 region is CASSLGSGYDTQYF. Here the CDR3 DNA reads TGTGCCAGCAGCTTAGGCTCCGGGTACGATACGCAGTATTTT. The whole variable domain, remainder taken from reference TRBV7-2 and TRBJ2-3, is GAGVSQSPSNKVTEKGKDVELRCDPISGHTALYWYRQSLGQGLEFLIYFQGNSAPDKSGLPSDRFSAERTGGSVSTLTIQRTQQEDSAVYLCASSLGSGYDTQYFGPGTRLTVL.

The rearrangement uses TRBV29-1 and TRBJ1-4; 7 nucleotides match TRBD1. Germline CDR1 is SQVTM and CDR2 is ANQGSEA. The trim removed 7 bases at V and 4 bases at J, leaving 6 bases unmatched. There are 13 residues in the CDR3. The CDR3 sequence is CSGKTGSNEKLFF. The CDR3 DNA reads TGCAGCGGTAAGACAGGGAGTAATGAAAAACTGTTTTTT.

About this clone itself: Other DNA sequences in the sample encode the same CDR3. V is TRBV28 and J is TRBJ1-2, with D tentatively TRBD1 (5 bases). Germline V lookup: CDR1 MDHEN, CDR2 SYDVKM. The CDR3 length is 12 residues. V dropped 8 bases and J dropped 4 bases, with 11 bases sitting between them. CDR3 protein: CASRPGGYGYTF. The CDR3 DNA sequence: TGTGCCAGCCGGCCGGGGGGCTATGGCTACACCTTC.